The present T cell receptor beta chain was sequenced within a study of blood T cell repertoires in COVID-19. Study in general: T cells, B-cell-depleted T cells, or PBMCs supplied cDNA or gDNA.

The repertoire was sequenced with immunoSEQ multiplex PCR; TCRdb's copy has only in-frame clones and lacks some. The sample shows about 110,000 clones, approximately 80% of them seen only once. This CDR3 region has 15 residues. CDR1 MGHRA and CDR2 YSYEKL come from the germline V gene. Trimming shortened V by 0 bases and J by 12 bases, and 21 bases separated the two germline ends. The sequencing sample was made of peripheral blood. The source is an elderly woman with active or convalescent COVID-19. The rearrangement uses TRBV4-1 and TRBJ2-7, with D uncertain. CDR3 coding DNA: TGCGCCAGCAGCCAAGATCAAGGTATAGGCCGGGTTTCGTACTTC. Translated, it gives CASSQDQGIGRVSYF.